This is a list of T cell receptor beta chains from one sample in a study of T-cell reconstitution after alpha-beta-depleted transplantation in children. TCRdb redid the calling of the PCR reads with MiXCR, one entry per CDR3 protein. Of 200,000 to 300,000 distinct CDR3 sequences listed, just under 8.5% are singletons. The material was PBMCs, mostly from graft donor cells, obtained 180 days after TCRalphabeta/CD19-depleted stem cell transplant. These receptors originate from a male patient aged 5 to 17 who had a stem cell transplant for acute lymphoblastic leukemia, so the T cells may come from the graft donor. Both conserved end residues are trimmed from each CDR3. A D gene is named only where the DNA matches it firmly. Clone size, where shown, is once, few, many, or a class for clones that have expanded.

j_gene: TRBJ1-1
len: 13
abundance: .
d_gene: .
v_gene: TRBV6-7
CDR3aa: ASSYSGTPNTEAF

j_gene: TRBJ2-1
len: 9
abundance: many
d_gene: .
v_gene: TRBV11-3
CDR3aa: ASRSLDEQF

j_gene: TRBJ2-7
len: 12
abundance: many
d_gene: TRBD1
v_gene: TRBV29-1
CDR3aa: SVLQGASSYEQY

j_gene: TRBJ2-5
len: 11
abundance: many
d_gene: .
v_gene: TRBV7-7
CDR3aa: ASSLRRAETQY

j_gene: TRBJ1-2
len: 12
abundance: many
d_gene: .
v_gene: TRBV5-6
CDR3aa: ASSLLSGAGGYT

j_gene: TRBJ2-5
len: 12
abundance: many
d_gene: .
v_gene: TRBV20-1
CDR3aa: SARGLRGEETQY

j_gene: TRBJ1-5
len: 17
abundance: .
d_gene: TRBD1
v_gene: TRBV7-7
CDR3aa: ASIAAHRGGENSNQPQH

j_gene: TRBJ2-5
len: 10
abundance: many
d_gene: .
v_gene: TRBV6-2/TRBV6-3
CDR3aa: ASSYSKETQY

j_gene: TRBJ1-2
len: 12
abundance: many
d_gene: .
v_gene: TRBV18
CDR3aa: ASSPPSILYGYT

j_gene: TRBJ2-5
len: 13
abundance: many
d_gene: .
v_gene: TRBV25-1
CDR3aa: ASSERGRPQETQY

j_gene: TRBJ2-7
len: 11
abundance: many
d_gene: .
v_gene: TRBV28
CDR3aa: ASKSGPSYEQY

j_gene: TRBJ2-7
len: 16
abundance: many
d_gene: TRBD2
v_gene: TRBV4-2
CDR3aa: ASSQGLAGGTRTYEQY

j_gene: TRBJ2-4
len: 12
abundance: few
d_gene: .
v_gene: TRBV6-1
CDR3aa: ASRPTVAKNIQY

j_gene: TRBJ2-7
len: 13
abundance: few
d_gene: .
v_gene: TRBV5-1
CDR3aa: ASSPPGPMPYEQY

j_gene: TRBJ2-4
len: 16
abundance: few
d_gene: .
v_gene: TRBV11-2
CDR3aa: ASSSLTGREIAKNIQY

j_gene: TRBJ1-2
len: 11
abundance: many
d_gene: .
v_gene: TRBV18
CDR3aa: ASSPRREGGYT

j_gene: TRBJ2-7
len: 13
abundance: many
d_gene: .
v_gene: TRBV10-3
CDR3aa: AISAGLIDTYEQY